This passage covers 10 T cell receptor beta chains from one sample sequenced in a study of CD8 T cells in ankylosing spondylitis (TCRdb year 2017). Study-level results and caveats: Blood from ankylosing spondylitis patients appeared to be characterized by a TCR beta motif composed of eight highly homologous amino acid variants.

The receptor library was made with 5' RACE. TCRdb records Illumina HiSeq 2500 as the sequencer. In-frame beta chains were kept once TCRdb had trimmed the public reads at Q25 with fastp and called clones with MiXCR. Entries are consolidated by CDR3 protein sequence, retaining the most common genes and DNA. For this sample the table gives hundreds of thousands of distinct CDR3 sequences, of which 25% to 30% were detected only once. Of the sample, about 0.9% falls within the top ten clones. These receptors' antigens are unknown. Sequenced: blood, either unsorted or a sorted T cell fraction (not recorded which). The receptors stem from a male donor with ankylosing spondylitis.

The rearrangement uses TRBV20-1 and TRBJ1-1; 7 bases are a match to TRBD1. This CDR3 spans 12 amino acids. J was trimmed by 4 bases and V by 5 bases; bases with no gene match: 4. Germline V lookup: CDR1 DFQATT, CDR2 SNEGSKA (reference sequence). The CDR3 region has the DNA TGCAGTGCTTACAGGGGTGGCACTGAAGCTTTCTTT. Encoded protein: CSAYRGGTEAFF.

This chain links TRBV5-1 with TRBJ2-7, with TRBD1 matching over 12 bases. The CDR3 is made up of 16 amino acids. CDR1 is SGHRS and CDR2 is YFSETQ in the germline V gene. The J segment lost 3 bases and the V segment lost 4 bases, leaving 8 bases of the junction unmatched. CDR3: CASSPGQGAPYYEQYF. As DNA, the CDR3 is TGCGCCAGCAGCCCGGGACAGGGGGCGCCCTACTACGAGCAGTACTTC.

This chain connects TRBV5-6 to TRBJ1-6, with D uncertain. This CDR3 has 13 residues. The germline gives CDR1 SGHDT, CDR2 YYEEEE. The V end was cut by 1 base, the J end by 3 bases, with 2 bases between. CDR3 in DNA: TGTGCCAGCAGCTTGCTCTATAATTCACCCCTCCACTTT. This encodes CASSLLYNSPLHF.

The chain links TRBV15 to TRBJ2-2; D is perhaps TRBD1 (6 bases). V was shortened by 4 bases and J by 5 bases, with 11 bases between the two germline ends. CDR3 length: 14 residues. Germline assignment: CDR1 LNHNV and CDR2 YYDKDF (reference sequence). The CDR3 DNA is TGTGCCACCAGCATACAGGGTAGGACCGGGGAGCTGTTTTTT. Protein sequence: CATSIQGRTGELFF.

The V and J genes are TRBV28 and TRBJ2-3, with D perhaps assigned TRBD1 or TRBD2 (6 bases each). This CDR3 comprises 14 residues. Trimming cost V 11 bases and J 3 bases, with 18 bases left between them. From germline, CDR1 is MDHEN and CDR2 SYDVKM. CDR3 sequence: CAGGRAGTTDTQYF. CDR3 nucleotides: TGTGCCGGAGGGCGTGCCGGGACAACAGATACGCAGTATTTT.

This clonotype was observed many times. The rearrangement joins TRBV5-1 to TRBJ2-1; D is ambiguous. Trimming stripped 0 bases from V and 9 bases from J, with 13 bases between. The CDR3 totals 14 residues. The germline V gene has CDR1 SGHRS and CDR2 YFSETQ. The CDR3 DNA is TGCGCCAGCAGCTTGGTTACGAGCTTGGGTGAGCAGTTCTTC. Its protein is CASSLVTSLGEQFF.

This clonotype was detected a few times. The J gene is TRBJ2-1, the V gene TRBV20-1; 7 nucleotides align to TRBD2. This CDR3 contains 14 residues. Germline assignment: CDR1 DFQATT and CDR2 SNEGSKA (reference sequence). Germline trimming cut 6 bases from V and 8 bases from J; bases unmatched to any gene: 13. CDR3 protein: CSALNRREIYEQFF. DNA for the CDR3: TGCAGTGCCCTGAACCGGCGGGAGATATATGAGCAGTTCTTC.

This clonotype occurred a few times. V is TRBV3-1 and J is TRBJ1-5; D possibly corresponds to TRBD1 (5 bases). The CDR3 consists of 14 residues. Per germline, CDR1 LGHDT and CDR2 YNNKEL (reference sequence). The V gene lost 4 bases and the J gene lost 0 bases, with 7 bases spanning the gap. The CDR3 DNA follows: TGTGCCAGCAGCCGGGACGTTAGCAATCAGCCCCAGCATTTT. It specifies CASSRDVSNQPQHF.

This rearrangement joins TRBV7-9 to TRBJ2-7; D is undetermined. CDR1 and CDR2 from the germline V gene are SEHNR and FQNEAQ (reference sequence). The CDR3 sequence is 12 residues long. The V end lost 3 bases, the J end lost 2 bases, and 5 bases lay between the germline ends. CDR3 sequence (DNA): TGTGCCAGCAGCTTGACTCCCTACGAGCAGTACTTC. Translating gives CASSLTPYEQYF.

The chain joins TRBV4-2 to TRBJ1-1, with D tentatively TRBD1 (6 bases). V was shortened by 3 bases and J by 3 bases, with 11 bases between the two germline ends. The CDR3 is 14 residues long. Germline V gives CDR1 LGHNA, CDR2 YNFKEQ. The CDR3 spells CASSHGGADTEAFF. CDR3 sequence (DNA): TGTGCCAGCAGCCATGGGGGCGCGGACACTGAAGCTTTCTTT.